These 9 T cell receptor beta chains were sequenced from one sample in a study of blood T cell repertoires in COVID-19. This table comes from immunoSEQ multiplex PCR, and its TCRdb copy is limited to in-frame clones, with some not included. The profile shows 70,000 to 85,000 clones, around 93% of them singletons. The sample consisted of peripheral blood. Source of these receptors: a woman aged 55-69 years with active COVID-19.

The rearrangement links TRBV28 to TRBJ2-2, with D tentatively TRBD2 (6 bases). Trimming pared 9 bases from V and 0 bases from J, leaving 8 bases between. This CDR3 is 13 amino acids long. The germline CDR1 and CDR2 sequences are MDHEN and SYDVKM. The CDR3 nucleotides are TGTGCCAGTCGGGAGTCGAACACCGGGGAGCTGTTTTTT. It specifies CASRESNTGELFF.

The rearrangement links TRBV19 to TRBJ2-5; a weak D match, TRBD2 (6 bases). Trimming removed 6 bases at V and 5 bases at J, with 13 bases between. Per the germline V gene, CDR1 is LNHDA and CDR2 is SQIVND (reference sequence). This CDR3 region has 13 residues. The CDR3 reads CASSPGEEETQYF. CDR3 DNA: TGTGCCAGTAGCCCGGGGGAGGAGGAGACCCAGTACTTC.

The CDR3: CASSPYHSSTDTQYF. DNA for the CDR3: TGTGCCAGTAGCCCATACCATTCTAGCACAGATACGCAGTATTTT. The V gene is TRBV28, the J gene TRBJ2-3; D uncertain. Looked up from germline, CDR1 is MDHEN and CDR2 is SYDVKM. Trimming removed 9 bases at V and 0 bases at J, with 16 bases between. The CDR3 runs 15 residues.

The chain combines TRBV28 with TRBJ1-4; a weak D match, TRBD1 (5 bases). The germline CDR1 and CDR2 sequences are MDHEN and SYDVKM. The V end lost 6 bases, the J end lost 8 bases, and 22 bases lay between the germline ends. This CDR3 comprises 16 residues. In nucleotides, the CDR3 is TGTGCCAGCAGACCCTCAGGCGGGGGATCGGGAGAAAAACTGTTTTTT. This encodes CASRPSGGGSGEKLFF.

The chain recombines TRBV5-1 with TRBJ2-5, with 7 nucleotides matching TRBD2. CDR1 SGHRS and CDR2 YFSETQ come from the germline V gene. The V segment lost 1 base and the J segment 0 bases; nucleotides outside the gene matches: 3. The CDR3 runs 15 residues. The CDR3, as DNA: TGCGCCAGCAGCTTGACTAGCGTTTACCAAGAGACCCAGTACTTC. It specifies CASSLTSVYQETQYF.

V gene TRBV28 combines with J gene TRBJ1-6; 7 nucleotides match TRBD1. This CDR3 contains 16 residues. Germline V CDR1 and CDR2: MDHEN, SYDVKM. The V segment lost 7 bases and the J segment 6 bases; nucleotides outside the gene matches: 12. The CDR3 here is CASTSPGGFTNSPLHF. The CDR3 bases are TGTGCCAGCACCTCGCCAGGGGGATTTACTAATTCACCCCTCCACTTT.

CDR3 loop: CASSSEVGLDTEAFF. The CDR3 coding sequence is TGTGCCAGCAGCTCCGAGGTCGGCCTAGACACTGAAGCTTTCTTT. V gene TRBV5-5 combines with J gene TRBJ1-1, with no clear D. The germline gives CDR1 SGHKS, CDR2 YYEKEE (reference sequence). The CDR3 has 15 amino acids. V shed 3 bases and J shed 3 bases, with 15 bases lying between them.

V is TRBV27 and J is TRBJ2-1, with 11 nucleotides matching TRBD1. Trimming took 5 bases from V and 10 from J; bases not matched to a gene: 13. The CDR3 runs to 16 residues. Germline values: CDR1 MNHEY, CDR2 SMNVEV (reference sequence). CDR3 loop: CASSPPMWTGGKEQFF. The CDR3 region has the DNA TGTGCCAGCAGTCCGCCCATGTGGACAGGGGGCAAGGAGCAGTTCTTC.

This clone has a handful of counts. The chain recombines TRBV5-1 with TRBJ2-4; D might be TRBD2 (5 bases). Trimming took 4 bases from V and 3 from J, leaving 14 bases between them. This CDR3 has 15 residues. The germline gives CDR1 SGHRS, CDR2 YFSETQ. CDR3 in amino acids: CASSIGSGVKNIQYF. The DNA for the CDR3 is TGCGCCAGCAGCATAGGGAGCGGCGTCAAAAACATTCAGTACTTC.